The 9 T cell receptor beta chains below all came from one sample that was sequenced in a study of cytomegalovirus exposure and HLA in healthy donors. The PCR made use of 60 Vbeta and 13 Jbeta primers. The table came from immunoSEQ multiplex PCR; TCRdb's copy has only in-frame clones and leaves some out. The data hold some 170,000 clones, with around nine tenths observed a single time. Sequenced sample: PBMCs. The receptors stem from a woman between 25 and 40 years old in good health and CMV-seronegative.

The chain employs TRBV19 and TRBJ2-2; 9 bases map to TRBD1. The germline CDR1 and CDR2 sequences are LNHDA and SQIVND (reference sequence). V was clipped by 6 bases and J by 6 bases; unmatched bases: 5. The length of the CDR3 is 14 residues. CDR3 amino acids: CASRGQGMSGELFF. The CDR3 coding sequence is TGTGCCAGTAGAGGACAGGGGATGTCCGGGGAGCTGTTTTTT.

In DNA form, the CDR3 reads TGTGCCAGCAGCGGACCGGGACAGGGGGCATTAGGGGAGCAGTACTTC. Translated: CASSGPGQGALGEQYF. This chain joins TRBV2 and TRBJ2-7; 12 bases fit TRBD1. Germline values: CDR1 SNHLY, CDR2 FYNNEI. CDR3 length equals 16 residues. Trimming removed 6 bases from V and 7 bases from J; junction bases left unmatched: 13.

The chain is built from TRBV27 and TRBJ1-1; TRBD1 matches 10 bases. The CDR3 runs 19 residues. Germline values: CDR1 MNHEY, CDR2 SMNVEV (reference sequence). With 6 bases clipped from V and 1 base from J, the junction kept 17 bases outside the gene matches. In DNA form, the CDR3 reads TGTGCCAGCAGACCTAAAGGGGGTGGGACAGGGGCAACGAACACTGAAGCTTTCTTT. It yields the protein CASRPKGGGTGATNTEAFF.

The chain links TRBV28 to TRBJ1-2; D gene ambiguous. The CDR3 consists of 14 residues. Germline CDR1 MDHEN, CDR2 SYDVKM. The V end lost 8 bases, the J end lost 1 base, and 14 bases lay between the germline ends. CDR3 sequence reads: CASHKSRVNYGYTF. Here the CDR3 DNA reads TGTGCCAGCCATAAGTCGAGGGTTAACTATGGCTACACCTTC.

The chain has TRBV5-6 and TRBJ1-3; 9 bases fit TRBD1. V lost 6 bases to trimming and J lost 4 bases; unmatched junction nucleotides: 5. CDR3 length equals 14 residues. CDR1 is SGHDT, CDR2 YYEEEE, per germline. CDR3: CASKNRGRGNTIYF. CDR3 in DNA: TGTGCCAGCAAGAACAGGGGGCGAGGAAACACCATATATTTT.

This clone was detected once. The rearrangement joins TRBV5-1 to TRBJ2-5, with 8 positions matching TRBD2. Matching the DNA end better, TRBJ2-7 makes the J call doubtful. In germline, CDR1 is SGHRS, CDR2 YFSETQ. The CDR3 runs 14 residues. CDR3 amino acids: CASRQGSGNYEQYF. DNA of the CDR3: TGCGCCAGCCGCCAAGGTAGCGGGAACTACGAGCAGTACTTC.

The chain combines TRBV2 with TRBJ2-1, with TRBD2 matching over 7 bases. The germline gives CDR1 SNHLY, CDR2 FYNNEI. V dropped 8 bases and J dropped 0; count of bases not matched to a gene: 1. This CDR3 is built from 13 residues. Here the CDR3 DNA reads TGTGCCAGCCTAGCGGACTCCTACAATGAGCAGTTCTTC. Translation: CASLADSYNEQFF.

This chain links TRBV14 with TRBJ2-7, with TRBD1 identical over 9 bases. The CDR3 length is 14 residues. The V gene end was trimmed by 4 bases and the J gene end by 9 bases; junction bases not matched to a gene: 10. Germline lookup yields CDR1 SGHDN and CDR2 FVKESK. CDR3 DNA: TGTGCCAGCAGCCCGGCCGGGACAGGGATAAGGCAGTACTTC. It encodes CASSPAGTGIRQYF.

This clone has more than one count but fewer than ten. CDR3 coding DNA: TGCAGCGTTGCTTGGACAGGGGACTACGAGCAGTACTTC. This sequence encodes CSVAWTGDYEQYF. V gene TRBV29-1 combines with J gene TRBJ2-7; 9 bases agree with TRBD1. V trimming: 4 bases; J trimming: 3 bases; junction bases outside the gene matches: 4. The CDR3 is 13 amino acids. Per the germline V gene, CDR1 is SQVTM and CDR2 is ANQGSEA.